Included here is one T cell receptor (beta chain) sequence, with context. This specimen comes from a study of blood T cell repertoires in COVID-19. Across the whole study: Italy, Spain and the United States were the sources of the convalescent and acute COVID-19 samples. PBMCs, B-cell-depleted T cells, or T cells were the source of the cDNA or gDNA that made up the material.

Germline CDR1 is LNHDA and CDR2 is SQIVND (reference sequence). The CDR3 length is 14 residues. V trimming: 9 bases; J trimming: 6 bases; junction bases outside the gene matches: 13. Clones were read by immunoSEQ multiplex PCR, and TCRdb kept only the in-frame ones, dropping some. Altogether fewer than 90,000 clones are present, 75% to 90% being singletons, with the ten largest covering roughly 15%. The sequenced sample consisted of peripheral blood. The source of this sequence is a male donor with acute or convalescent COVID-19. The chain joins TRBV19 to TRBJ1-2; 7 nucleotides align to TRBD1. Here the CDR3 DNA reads TGTGCCAGCCTCCCGGTCGACAGGGTCCATGGCTACACCTTC. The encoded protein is CASLPVDRVHGYTF.